These T cell receptor beta chains were read from a single sample in a study of blood T cells in healthy people across ages. From the 5' RACE reads, TCRdb called clonotypes with MiXCR, one entry per CDR3 protein. The sample has roughly 550,000 distinct CDR3 sequences, approximately 25% seen once. These data were also reused for a study on T cells of mothers and their children.

Sequenced input: blood. The receptor set was obtained from a boy younger than 18 in good health. Both conserved end residues are part of each CDR3. The D gene is left open where the match is weak. Size tells how often a clone was seen (once, few, many) or the class of an expanded clone, and some rows leave it out.

d_call	clone_size	j_call	v_call	cdr3_nt	cdr3_aa
TRBD2	-	TRBJ2-6	TRBV14	TGTGCCAGCAGCCGGCGGGAGGGCTCTGGGGCCAACGTCCTGACTTTC	CASSRREGSGANVLTF
TRBD1	few	TRBJ1-1	TRBV9	TGTGCCAGCAGCGTAGCCAGGGGGACTGAAGCTTTCTTT	CASSVARGTEAFF
-	few	TRBJ2-7	TRBV4-1	TGCGCCAGCAGCCGGAAGGAGTACGAGCAGTACTTC	CASSRKEYEQYF
TRBD1	-	TRBJ2-3	TRBV12-5	TGTGCTAGTGGAATCGGACAGGGTGGAGATACGCAGTATTTT	CASGIGQGGDTQYF
-	few	TRBJ1-4	TRBV29-1	TGCAGCGTTGCTCAAACCCCGGGGACCAATGAAAAACTGTTTTTT	CSVAQTPGTNEKLFF
-	-	TRBJ2-7	TRBV11-2	TGTGCCAGCAGCACTAGCAGGAGGGGGGCCTCCTACGAGCAGTACTTC	CASSTSRRGASYEQYF
-	few	TRBJ1-1	TRBV18	TGTGCCAGCTCACCACCGGGGGCCCCGCAAGAAGCTTTCTTT	CASSPPGAPQEAFF
-	-	TRBJ1-1	TRBV11-2	TGTGCCAGCAGCTTAGTAGACGGATTTCAAGCTTTCTTT	CASSLVDGFQAFF
-	many	TRBJ1-1	TRBV27	TGTGCCAGCAGACCGATGGGGGGTGAAACTGAAGCTTTCTTT	CASRPMGGETEAFF
-	few	TRBJ2-5	TRBV6-2/TRBV6-3	TGTGCCAGCAGTTACGGGGGGCCGAAAGAGACCCAGTACTTC	CASSYGGPKETQYF
-	-	TRBJ1-2	TRBV10-3	TGTGCCATCAGTGAGGAGTCAGGCTATGGCTACACCTTC	CAISEESGYGYTF
-	-	TRBJ2-1	TRBV7-3	TGTGCCAGCAGCTCTCCCCTTCGCGGGGGCAGCTCCTACAATGAGCAGTTCTTC	CASSSPLRGGSSYNEQFF
-	-	TRBJ2-7	TRBV10-3	TGTGCCGCGCAGGGTTTTCACTACGAGCAGTACTTC	CAAQGFHYEQYF
-	-	TRBJ1-1	TRBV9	TGTGCCAGCAGCCCCGGGGCAGGTGGAGGATCGAACACTGAAGCTTTCTTT	CASSPGAGGGSNTEAFF
-	few	TRBJ2-1	TRBV6-6	TGTGCCAGCAGTTACATGGGAGGGGGGGAGTTCTTC	CASSYMGGGEFF
TRBD2	few	TRBJ2-5	TRBV28	TGTGCCAGCAGTCCCCGGACTAGCGGGAGTAAAGAGACCCAGTACTTC	CASSPRTSGSKETQYF
-	-	TRBJ2-7	TRBV9	TGTGCCAGCAGCGTAAGGTACGAGGACGAGCAGTACTTC	CASSVRYEDEQYF
-	many	TRBJ1-1	TRBV20-1	TGCAGTGCTCCGGACCATGGAATGAACACTGAAGCTTTCTTT	CSAPDHGMNTEAFF
TRBD1	few	TRBJ2-7	TRBV5-1	TGCGCCAGCAGCCTTGGACAGGGGACGCGGGAGCAGTACTTC	CASSLGQGTREQYF
TRBD1	-	TRBJ1-5	TRBV20-1	TGCAGTGCTAGAAGGGGGCAGGGCAACCAGCCCCAGCATTTT	CSARRGQGNQPQHF
-	-	TRBJ1-2	TRBV5-4	TGTGCCAGCAGCTTGGACGGCAGAATTAACTATGGCTACACCTTC	CASSLDGRINYGYTF
TRBD1	few	TRBJ2-2	TRBV5-1	TGCGCCAGCAGCTTGATCTATACGTTGGGACAGTCGAACACCGGGGAGCTGTTTTTT	CASSLIYTLGQSNTGELFF
-	-	TRBJ2-5	TRBV29-1	TGCAGCTATGGGGCAGTCCAAGAGACCCAGTACTTC	CSYGAVQETQYF
TRBD1	-	TRBJ2-1	TRBV19	TGTGCCAGTAGTAACATACCGGGACAGGGATACAATGAGCAGTTCTTC	CASSNIPGQGYNEQFF
-	-	TRBJ2-7	TRBV5-5	TGTGCCAGCAGCTCCTTGTGGCAGGACTACGAGCAGTACTTC	CASSSLWQDYEQYF